Following are 22 T cell receptor beta chains from one sample sequenced in a study of Ad26.COV2.S vaccination and SARS-CoV-2 variants. As to treatment: 15 to 20 received Ad26.COV2.S at low or high dose, single or two shots; several received placebo; per-sample allocation not given. After the first vaccine or placebo injection, samples were drawn on day 63. Only in-frame clones appear in the TCRdb table, and some are missing; sequencing was by immunoSEQ multiplex PCR. The table lists about 480,000 clones, 87% of them singletons. The sequencing used peripheral blood, collected in a trial of Ad26.COV2.S vaccine versus placebo. The source of these receptors is a person between 18 and 65 years old who received the Ad26.COV2.S COVID-19 vaccine or a placebo.

The chain recombines TRBV5-6 with TRBJ2-1; 7 bases fit TRBD2. The CDR3 is made up of 15 amino acids. Germline CDR1 and CDR2: SGHDT and YYEEEE. Germline trimming cut 4 bases from V and 0 bases from J; bases unmatched to any gene: 4. The CDR3: CASSGGLRSYNEQFF. CDR3 coding DNA: TGTGCCAGCAGCGGGGGACTACGCTCCTACAATGAGCAGTTCTTC.

There are a few counts of this clone. This chain uses TRBV7-9 with TRBJ1-2; 7 bases fit TRBD1. V lost 1 base, J lost 5 bases, and 7 bases stayed unmatched. The CDR3 is 15 amino acids. The germline CDR1 and CDR2 sequences are SEHNR and FQNEAQ (reference sequence). Written as DNA, the CDR3 is TGTGCCAGCAGCTTAGGTCCGGGACAGATTTATGGCTACACCTTC. Residues: CASSLGPGQIYGYTF.

This sequence joins TRBV7-8 and TRBJ2-2; either TRBD1 or TRBD2 may fit D (5 bases each). The CDR3 length is 17 residues. The V end lost 5 bases, the J end lost 5 bases, and 21 bases lay between the germline ends. Germline-derived CDR1 and CDR2 are SGHVS and FQNEAQ. The CDR3 sequence is CASSPQEAGFNTGELFF. The CDR3 nucleotides are TGTGCCAGCAGCCCACAGGAGGCAGGGTTTAATACCGGGGAGCTGTTTTTT.

This rearrangement joins TRBV11-2 to TRBJ2-3, with D unclear. The CDR3 runs to 11 residues. Between the trimmed V and J ends, which lost 3 bases and 8 bases, there was a span of 6 bases. The V gene's germline CDR1 is SGHAT and CDR2 FQNNGV. CDR3: CASSLDRTQYF. The CDR3 DNA reads as TGTGCCAGCAGCTTGGACCGTACGCAGTATTTT.

The rearrangement joins TRBV30 to TRBJ1-1, with 7 bases identical to TRBD1. The CDR3 is made up of 12 amino acids. J was trimmed by 1 base and V by 4 bases; bases with no gene match: 0. Germline assignment: CDR1 GTSNPN and CDR2 SVGIG (reference sequence). CDR3 amino acids: CAWTGGNTEAFF. In DNA form, the CDR3 reads TGTGCCTGGACAGGGGGGAACACTGAAGCTTTCTTT.

This rearrangement joins TRBV11-3 to TRBJ2-1; 7 bases are a match to TRBD2. The CDR3 is 15 amino acids. V was clipped by 3 bases and J by 3 bases; unmatched bases: 5. CDR1 and CDR2 (germline): SGHNT, YENEEA. CDR3 DNA: TGTGCCAGCAGCTTCGGCGGGAGCTTCTACAATGAGCAGTTCTTC. Amino acid sequence: CASSFGGSFYNEQFF.

In DNA form, the CDR3 reads TGTGCCAGCTGGGATACGGGGGCGGTAAATGAGCAGTTCTTC. Its protein is CASWDTGAVNEQFF. The chain joins TRBV2 to TRBJ2-1; D tentatively fits TRBD1 or TRBD2 (6 bases each). The V gene lost 8 bases and the J gene lost 7 bases, with 18 bases spanning the gap. Germline CDR1 is SNHLY and CDR2 is FYNNEI. The CDR3 loop spans 14 amino acids. Looking up the rest from reference TRBV2 and TRBJ2-1 gives the full variable domain: EPEVTQTPSHQVTQMGQEVILRCVPISNHLYFYWYRQILGQKVEFLVSFYNNEISEKSEIFDDQFSVERPDGSNFTLKIRSTKLEDSAMYFCASWDTGAVNEQFFGPGTRLTVL.

This chain links TRBV27 with TRBJ1-2, with unresolved D. Germline CDR1 MNHEY, CDR2 SMNVEV (reference sequence). Trimming took 5 bases from V and 8 from J, leaving 21 bases between them. The CDR3 is 15 residues long. The CDR3 DNA sequence: TGTGCCAGCAGTACCCGAGGACCCGAAGGTGGCGGCTACACCTTC. Translating gives CASSTRGPEGGGYTF.

The chain combines TRBV9 with TRBJ1-3; D gene uncertain. V gave up 7 bases and J gave up 1 base, with 12 bases separating them. The CDR3 extends over 14 amino acids. Germline CDR1 is SGDLS and CDR2 is YYNGEE. The CDR3 protein is CASGRAASGNTIYF. For the CDR3, the DNA is TGTGCCAGCGGGCGGGCGGCTTCTGGAAACACCATATATTTT.

This clone was recorded once. This chain links TRBV4-3 with TRBJ1-1; D gene ambiguous. This CDR3 comprises 15 residues. V lost 0 bases to trimming and J lost 2 bases, with 10 bases between them. Per germline, CDR1 LGHNA and CDR2 YSLEER. CDR3 DNA: TGCGCCAGCAGCCAAGAACCAAAGGGCAACACTGAAGCTTTCTTT. It is translated as CASSQEPKGNTEAFF.

The chain employs TRBV6-4 and TRBJ2-2; a weak D match, TRBD1 (6 bases). This CDR3 comprises 12 residues. CDR1 and CDR2 (germline): MRHNA, SNTAGT. V was clipped by 6 bases and J by 6 bases, with 8 bases between them. The CDR3 bases are TGTGCCAGCAGCCACAGGGCCGGGGAGCTGTTTTTT. Amino acid sequence: CASSHRAGELFF.

This clone was counted once. V usage is TRBV3-1 (or the pseudogene TRBV3-2) and J usage is TRBJ1-6; weak D call: TRBD1 (5 bases). Germline-derived CDR1 and CDR2 are LGHDT and YNNKEL (reference sequence). The CDR3 is 16 amino acids. V lost 1 base to trimming and J lost 8 bases, with 15 bases between them. The CDR3 bases are TGTGCCAGCAGCCAAGGCTTCAGTGGGGGGTATTCACCCCTCCACTTT. Residues: CASSQGFSGGYSPLHF.

The chain links TRBV28 to TRBJ2-1, with TRBD2 identical over 10 bases. V lost 10 bases to trimming and J lost 8 bases; unmatched junction nucleotides: 14. CDR3 length equals 15 residues. The germline gives CDR1 MDHEN, CDR2 SYDVKM. As DNA, the CDR3 is TGTGCCACCCAAAGAGGGGCTAGCGGGAGCTATGAGCAGTTCTTC. Its protein product is CATQRGASGSYEQFF.

The V gene is TRBV7-9, the J gene TRBJ2-2; TRBD2 agrees at 12 bases. This CDR3 is built from 17 residues. The trim removed 5 bases at V and 5 bases at J, leaving 9 bases unmatched. Per the germline V gene, CDR1 is SEHNR and CDR2 is FQNEAQ (reference sequence). The CDR3 nucleotides are TGTGCCAGCAGCCAAAGGACTAGCGGGATGAGGACCGGGGAGCTGTTTTTT. Translating gives CASSQRTSGMRTGELFF.

The gene calls are TRBV25-1 and TRBJ1-1; no clear D gene. The CDR3 sequence is 13 residues long. Looked up from germline, CDR1 is MGHDK and CDR2 is SYGVNS. V lost 5 bases and J lost 1, with 8 bases in between. The CDR3 here is CASSRHSNTEAFF. CDR3 sequence (DNA): TGTGCCAGCAGTCGACACTCGAACACTGAAGCTTTCTTT.

This chain joins TRBV5-1 and TRBJ1-6, with TRBD1 identical over 7 bases. From germline, CDR1 is SGHRS and CDR2 YFSETQ. With V trimmed by 0 bases and J by 9 bases, 3 bases remained unmatched. The CDR3 is 14 amino acids. CDR3 in DNA: TGCGCCAGCAGCTTGGGACAGGGAGTTTCACCCCTCCACTTT. It specifies CASSLGQGVSPLHF.

This clone was seen just once. Germline is not matched at one junction end, which may reflect a read error. The rearrangement uses TRBV7-9 and TRBJ1-6, with D possibly TRBD1 on 6 matching bases. Germline CDR1 is SEHNR and CDR2 is FQNEAQ (reference sequence). This CDR3 is built from 14 residues. In nucleotides, the CDR3 is TGTGCCAGCAGCCTAGCTACAGGGCTTTCACCCCTCCACTTT. Its protein is CASSLATGLSPLHF.

The genes are TRBV25-1 and TRBJ2-3; 8 bases match TRBD2. V was pared by 4 bases and J by 3 bases, with 9 bases of the junction left unmatched. This CDR3 spans 16 amino acids. The germline gives CDR1 MGHDK, CDR2 SYGVNS. In nucleotides, the CDR3 is TGTGCCAGCAGTGCCGACCGGGGGGGTGGAACAGATACGCAGTATTTT. This codes for CASSADRGGGTDTQYF.

In its sample, this clone was seen once. V gene TRBV7-2 combines with J gene TRBJ2-5, with TRBD2 as a possible D gene (6 bases). Germline-derived CDR1 and CDR2 are SGHTA and FQGNSA. Trimming pared 2 bases from V and 0 bases from J, leaving 19 bases between. The CDR3 is made up of 18 amino acids. The CDR3: CASSLMFPGGTYQETQYF. CDR3 DNA sequence: TGTGCCAGCAGCTTAATGTTTCCTGGGGGGACGTACCAAGAGACCCAGTACTTC.

The chain links TRBV27 to TRBJ1-1; D perhaps matches TRBD1 (5 bases). V lost 5 bases and J lost 5, with 18 bases in between. Germline V gives CDR1 MNHEY, CDR2 SMNVEV (reference sequence). The CDR3 sequence is 15 residues long. The CDR3 nucleotides read TGTGCCAGCAGTATAGCAGGGTTGGTGAGGACTGAAGCTTTCTTT. As protein: CASSIAGLVRTEAFF.

This clone was observed a few times. This chain joins TRBV19 and TRBJ1-5; D gene uncertain. CDR1 and CDR2 (germline): LNHDA, SQIVND (reference sequence). V was cut by 7 bases and J by 4 bases, with 5 bases left in between. The CDR3 length is 11 residues. The CDR3, as DNA: TGTGCCAGTACGCGTAATCAGCCCCAGCATTTT. Translation gives CASTRNQPQHF.

This clone was observed a single time. V usage is TRBV7-2 and J usage is TRBJ1-2; 7 bases are a match to TRBD1. V lost 5 bases and J lost 4; bases outside the gene matches: 10. Germline loops: CDR1 SGHTA, CDR2 FQGNSA. This CDR3 contains 15 residues. The CDR3 coding sequence is TGTGCCAGCAGCCCCGCGGCGGACAGGCCCTATGGCTACACCTTC. Residues: CASSPAADRPYGYTF.